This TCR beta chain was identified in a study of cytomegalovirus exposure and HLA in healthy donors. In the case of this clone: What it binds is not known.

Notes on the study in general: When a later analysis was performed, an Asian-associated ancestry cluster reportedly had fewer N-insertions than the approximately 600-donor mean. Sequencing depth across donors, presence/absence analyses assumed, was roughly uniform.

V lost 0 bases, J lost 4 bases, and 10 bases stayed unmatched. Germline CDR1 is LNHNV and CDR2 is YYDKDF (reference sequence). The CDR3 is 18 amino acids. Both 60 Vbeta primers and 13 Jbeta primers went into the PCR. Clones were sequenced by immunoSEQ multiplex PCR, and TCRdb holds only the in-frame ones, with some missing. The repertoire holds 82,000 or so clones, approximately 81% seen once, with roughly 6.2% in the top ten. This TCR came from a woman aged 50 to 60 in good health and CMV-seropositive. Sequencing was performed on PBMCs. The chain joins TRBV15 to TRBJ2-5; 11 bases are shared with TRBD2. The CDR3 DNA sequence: TGTGCCACCAGCAGAGATCTGGTAGCGGGAGGGGGAGGAGAGACCCAGTACTTC. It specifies CATSRDLVAGGGGETQYF.